This T cell receptor beta chain appears in the sequencing data of a study of T-cell reconstitution after alpha-beta-depleted transplantation in children. This clonotype was observed at least ten times. A junction boundary mismatches the germline segment, possibly from a read error. As it was prepared, the TCRbeta library received unique molecular identifiers. Using its own MiXCR run on the PCR reads, TCRdb lists one record per CDR3 protein. This table has some 220,000 distinct CDR3 sequences, roughly 11% appearing once. This CDR3 has 16 residues. The clonotype originates from a child younger than two with acute myeloid leukemia, due to receive a stem cell transplant. V is TRBV12-3 or TRBV12-4 and J is TRBJ1-1; no clear D. Sequences were derived from PBMCs, sampled before TCRalphabeta/CD19-depleted stem cell transplant. The CDR3 DNA reads TGCGCCAGCAGCTTGATACCCCCCACCGGAAACACTGAAGCTTTCTTT. Amino acid sequence: CASSLIPPTGNTEAFF.